This TCR beta chain was retrieved from a study of T cell responses to AZD1222 COVID-19 vaccine. In its sample, this clone was seen once. Profiling relied on immunoSEQ multiplex PCR, and the TCRdb table lists in-frame clones only, not all of them. The sample has about 66,000 clones, more than 65% seen once; the top ten hold 20% to 30%. Germline values: CDR1 SQVTM, CDR2 ANQGSEA. This CDR3 spans 12 amino acids. V gave up 3 bases and J gave up 5 bases, with 8 bases separating them. The chain couples TRBV29-1 to TRBJ2-1; D unresolved. This sample comprised peripheral blood, obtained on day 0 of MenACWY control vaccination. This clonotype was sampled from an adult in good health. The CDR3 reads CSVDPYNNEQFF. The CDR3 bases are TGCAGCGTTGACCCTTATAACAATGAGCAGTTCTTC.